The 14 T cell receptor beta chains in this list originate from one sample, sequenced in a study of T cell repertoires in cytomegalovirus infection. TCRdb analysed the reads with MiXCR anew, one entry per CDR3 protein. In the table there are 300,000 to 450,000 distinct CDR3 sequences, around a sixth of which are singletons. Sequences were obtained from PBMCs. These receptor sequences come from a human donor in good health (CMV status not recorded). Some clones in this sample may be carry-over from other donors' samples.

This chain uses TRBV20-1 with TRBJ1-4; no clear D gene. The CDR3 contains 12 residues. Germline CDR1 reads DFQATT; CDR2 reads SNEGSKA (reference sequence). Trimming stripped 7 bases from V and 4 bases from J, with 10 bases between. The CDR3: CSGNSLNEKLFF. DNA for the CDR3: TGCAGTGGGAATAGCCTTAATGAAAAACTGTTTTTT.

In this sample, this clonotype turned up many times. The gene calls are TRBV10-3 and TRBJ2-7, with TRBD2 as a possible D gene (6 bases). From germline, CDR1 is ENHRY and CDR2 SYGVKD. The CDR3 totals 17 residues. Trimming shortened V by 0 bases and J by 0 bases, and 15 bases separated the two germline ends. The CDR3 loop reads CAISESGRLVGSYEQYF. The CDR3 region has the DNA TGTGCCATCAGTGAGTCGGGGAGGCTAGTGGGCTCCTACGAGCAGTACTTC.

The chain joins TRBV12-3 or TRBV12-4 to TRBJ2-1; D uncertain. With 5 bases removed from V and 3 bases from J, the gap between germline ends came to 8 bases. The CDR3 is 13 residues long. CDR3 residues: CASSQRNYNEQFF. The CDR3 nucleotides read TGTGCCAGCAGTCAGAGAAACTACAATGAGCAGTTCTTC.

The chain couples TRBV19 to TRBJ2-3; no clear D gene. Trimming took 5 bases from V and 11 from J, leaving 14 bases between them. Germline CDR1 is LNHDA and CDR2 is SQIVND (reference sequence). The CDR3 spans 12 residues. The CDR3 region is CASSARASGQYF. The CDR3 DNA follows: TGTGCCAGTAGTGCTAGGGCCTCGGGGCAGTATTTT.

In its sample, this clonotype was seen a few times. CDR3 amino acids: CSARDLGAPGNEQFF. The CDR3 DNA follows: TGCAGTGCTAGAGATCTGGGGGCCCCCGGCAATGAGCAGTTCTTC. The chain recombines TRBV20-1 with TRBJ2-1; a weak D match, TRBD1 (6 bases). Germline assignment: CDR1 DFQATT and CDR2 SNEGSKA (reference sequence). V was trimmed by 0 bases and J by 6 bases, leaving 15 bases between them. This CDR3 comprises 15 residues.

This clonotype was counted ten times or more. The chain recombines TRBV7-2 with TRBJ2-1, with D tentatively TRBD2 (5 bases). V was pared by 5 bases and J by 9 bases, with 14 bases between. Germline CDR1 reads SGHTA; CDR2 reads FQGNSA. The CDR3 loop spans 13 amino acids. The chain's CDR3 is CASSPCSVCEQFF. The CDR3 DNA sequence: TGTGCCAGCAGCCCTTGTAGCGTCTGTGAGCAGTTCTTC.

This clonotype was picked up a small number of times. J is TRBJ1-2 and V is TRBV4-2, with D possibly TRBD1 on 5 matching bases. V lost 2 bases, J lost 1 base, and 11 bases lay in between. The CDR3 totals 15 residues. Germline values: CDR1 LGHNA, CDR2 YNFKEQ. The CDR3 is CASSQWRGFNYGYTF. The CDR3 DNA sequence: TGTGCCAGCAGCCAATGGAGGGGATTTAACTATGGCTACACCTTC.

The genes are TRBV29-1 and TRBJ2-1, with 9 bases matching TRBD2. The J segment lost 8 bases and the V segment lost 4 bases, leaving 9 bases of the junction unmatched. The CDR3 spans 14 residues. The germline V gene has CDR1 SQVTM and CDR2 ANQGSEA. CDR3 in DNA: TGCAGCGTTGCCCTGGCGGGAGGGCCCGATGAGCAGTTCTTC. It codes for CSVALAGGPDEQFF.

The genes are TRBV5-1 and TRBJ2-1; 9 nucleotides agree with TRBD1. Germline V gives CDR1 SGHRS, CDR2 YFSETQ. Trimming cost V 4 bases and J 0 bases; bases outside gene matches: 5. This CDR3 region has 16 residues. Here the CDR3 DNA reads TGCGCCAGCAGCGCCGGGACAGGGTTCTCCTACAATGAGCAGTTCTTC. It codes for CASSAGTGFSYNEQFF.

This clonotype occurred many times. The chain links TRBV7-2 to TRBJ1-6, with D unresolved. The CDR3 contains 16 residues. The ends were cut back, 8 bases at V and 0 bases at J, with 14 bases in the middle. Per the germline V gene, CDR1 is SGHTA and CDR2 is FQGNSA. The CDR3 loop is CASGVWRSSYNSPLHF. The DNA of the CDR3 is TGTGCCAGCGGCGTGTGGAGGAGCTCCTATAATTCACCCCTCCACTTT.

The chain carries TRBV29-1 and TRBJ1-1; tentative D call: TRBD1 (5 bases). Trimming cost V 8 bases and J 7 bases, with 17 bases left between them. This CDR3 has 12 residues. Germline lookup yields CDR1 SQVTM and CDR2 ANQGSEA. The CDR3 DNA reads TGCAGCTTCGGACAAATGGAGGATGAAGCTTTCTTT. It is translated as CSFGQMEDEAFF.

The J gene is TRBJ1-2, the V gene TRBV12-3 or TRBV12-4; 7 positions agree with TRBD1. Losses at the gene ends were 3 bases for V and 4 bases for J; bases not matched to a gene: 5. This CDR3 has 14 amino acids. The CDR3 loop is CASSFRGTAYGYTF. In DNA form, the CDR3 reads TGTGCCAGCAGTTTCCGCGGGACAGCCTATGGCTACACCTTC.

The chain combines TRBV20-1 with TRBJ2-2, with 9 nucleotides matching TRBD2. The V segment lost 6 bases and the J segment 3 bases; nucleotides outside the gene matches: 8. The V gene's germline CDR1 is DFQATT and CDR2 SNEGSKA (reference sequence). The length of the CDR3 is 15 residues. CDR3 protein: CSAKDTSGYTGELFF. Here the CDR3 DNA reads TGCAGTGCCAAGGATACTAGCGGGTACACCGGGGAGCTGTTTTTT.

In this sample, this clonotype turned up a few times. This chain joins TRBV7-2 and TRBJ2-4, with unresolved D. The CDR3 covers 13 residues. V was trimmed by 4 bases and J by 6 bases, leaving 10 bases between them. Per the germline V gene, CDR1 is SGHTA and CDR2 is FQGNSA. DNA for the CDR3: TGTGCCAGCAGCTCAACTTGGGGAAACATTCAGTACTTC. This sequence encodes CASSSTWGNIQYF. The full variable domain, rest sourced from reference TRBV7-2 and TRBJ2-4, is GAGVSQSPSNKVTEKGKDVELRCDPISGHTALYWYRQSLGQGLEFLIYFQGNSAPDKSGLPSDRFSAERTGGSVSTLTIQRTQQEDSAVYLCASSSTWGNIQYFGAGTRLSVL.